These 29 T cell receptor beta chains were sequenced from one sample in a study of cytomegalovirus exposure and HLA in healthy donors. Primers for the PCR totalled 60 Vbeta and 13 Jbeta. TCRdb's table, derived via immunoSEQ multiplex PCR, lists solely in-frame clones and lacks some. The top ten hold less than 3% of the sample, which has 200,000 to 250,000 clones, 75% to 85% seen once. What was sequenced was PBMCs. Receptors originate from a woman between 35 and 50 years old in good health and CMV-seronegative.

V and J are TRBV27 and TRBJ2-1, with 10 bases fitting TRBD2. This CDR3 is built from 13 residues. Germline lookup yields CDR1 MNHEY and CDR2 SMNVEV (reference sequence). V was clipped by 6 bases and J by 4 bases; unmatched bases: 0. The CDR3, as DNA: TGTGCCAGCAGGACTAGCGGGTACAATGAGCAGTTCTTC. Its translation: CASRTSGYNEQFF.

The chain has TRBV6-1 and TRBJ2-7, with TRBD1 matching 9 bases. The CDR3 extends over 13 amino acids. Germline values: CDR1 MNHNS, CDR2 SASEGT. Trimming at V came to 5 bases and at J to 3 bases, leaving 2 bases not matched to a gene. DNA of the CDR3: TGTGCCAGCAGTACAGGGGGCGGCTACGAGCAGTACTTC. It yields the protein CASSTGGGYEQYF.

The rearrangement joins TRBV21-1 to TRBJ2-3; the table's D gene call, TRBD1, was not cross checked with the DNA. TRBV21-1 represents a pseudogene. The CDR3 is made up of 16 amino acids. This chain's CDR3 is CASSKVRQFPTDTQYF. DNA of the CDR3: TGTGCCAGCAGCAAGGTTCGACAGTTCCCCACAGATACGCAGTATTTT.

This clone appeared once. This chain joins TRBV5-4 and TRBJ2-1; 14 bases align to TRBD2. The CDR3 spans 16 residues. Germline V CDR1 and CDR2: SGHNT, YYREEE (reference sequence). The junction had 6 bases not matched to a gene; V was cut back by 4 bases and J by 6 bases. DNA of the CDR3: TGTGCCAGCAGCCGGGGTGGGACTAGCGGGAGCAATGAGCAGTTCTTC. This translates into CASSRGGTSGSNEQFF.

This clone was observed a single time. The CDR3 reads CASGMRADTQYF. The DNA of the CDR3 is TGTGCCTCTGGGATGAGGGCAGATACGCAGTATTTT. V is TRBV30 and J is TRBJ2-3, with D tentatively TRBD2 (5 bases). The length of the CDR3 is 12 residues. The germline V gene encodes CDR1 GTSNPN and CDR2 SVGIG (reference sequence). V dropped 7 bases and J dropped 4 bases, with 12 bases sitting between them.

The CDR3 DNA sequence: TGTGCCAGCAGTGGGGGCGGGGGCGGGAGGGTCGAGACCCAGTACTTC. This encodes CASSGGGGGRVETQYF. The chain joins TRBV27 to TRBJ2-5; 9 bases line up with TRBD2. With 5 bases clipped from V and 5 bases from J, the junction kept 12 bases outside the gene matches. This CDR3 spans 16 amino acids. Germline V gives CDR1 MNHEY, CDR2 SMNVEV (reference sequence).

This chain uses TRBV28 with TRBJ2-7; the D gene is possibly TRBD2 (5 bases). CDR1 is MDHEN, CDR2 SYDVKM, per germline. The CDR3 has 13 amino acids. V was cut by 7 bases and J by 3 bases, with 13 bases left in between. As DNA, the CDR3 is TGTGCCAGCATGAGCGGCAGATTCTACGAGCAGTACTTC. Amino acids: CASMSGRFYEQYF.

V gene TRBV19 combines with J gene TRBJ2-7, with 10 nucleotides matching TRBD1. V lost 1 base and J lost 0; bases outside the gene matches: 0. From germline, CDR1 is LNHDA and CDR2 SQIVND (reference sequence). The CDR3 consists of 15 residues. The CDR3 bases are TGTGCCAGTAGTATAGGGACAGGGGGCTCCTACGAGCAGTACTTC. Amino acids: CASSIGTGGSYEQYF.

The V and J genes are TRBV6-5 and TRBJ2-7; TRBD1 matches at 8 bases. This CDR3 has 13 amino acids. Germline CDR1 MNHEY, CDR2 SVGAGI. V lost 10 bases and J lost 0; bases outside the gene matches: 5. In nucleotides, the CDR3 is TGTGCCACTCGGACAGGGAGCTCCTACGAGCAGTACTTC. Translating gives CATRTGSSYEQYF.

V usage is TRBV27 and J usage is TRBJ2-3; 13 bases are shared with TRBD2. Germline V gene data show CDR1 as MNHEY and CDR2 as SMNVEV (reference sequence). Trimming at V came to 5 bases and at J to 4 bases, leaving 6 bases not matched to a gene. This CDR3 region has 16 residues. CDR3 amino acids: CASSPRTSGSADTQYF. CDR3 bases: TGTGCCAGCAGTCCTAGGACTAGCGGGAGCGCAGATACGCAGTATTTT.

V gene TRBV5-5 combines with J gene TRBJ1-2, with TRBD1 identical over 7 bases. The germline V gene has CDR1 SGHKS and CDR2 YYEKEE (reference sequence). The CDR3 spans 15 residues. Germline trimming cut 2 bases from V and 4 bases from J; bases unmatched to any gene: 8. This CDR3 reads CASSFTGTELYGYTF. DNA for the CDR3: TGTGCCAGCAGCTTTACCGGGACAGAACTCTATGGCTACACCTTC.

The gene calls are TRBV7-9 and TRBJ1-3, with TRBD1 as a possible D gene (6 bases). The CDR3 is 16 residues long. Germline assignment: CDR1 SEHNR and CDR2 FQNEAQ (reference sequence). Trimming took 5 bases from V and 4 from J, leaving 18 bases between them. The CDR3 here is CASSLPDSLWGNTIYF. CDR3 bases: TGTGCCAGCAGCCTTCCGGACAGTCTTTGGGGAAACACCATATATTTT.

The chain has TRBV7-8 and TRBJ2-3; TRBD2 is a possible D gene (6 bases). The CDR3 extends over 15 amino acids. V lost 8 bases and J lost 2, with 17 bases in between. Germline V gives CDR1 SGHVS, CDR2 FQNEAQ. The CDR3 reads CASFRGEVATDTQYF. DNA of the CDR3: TGTGCCAGCTTTAGAGGGGAGGTGGCCACAGATACGCAGTATTTT.

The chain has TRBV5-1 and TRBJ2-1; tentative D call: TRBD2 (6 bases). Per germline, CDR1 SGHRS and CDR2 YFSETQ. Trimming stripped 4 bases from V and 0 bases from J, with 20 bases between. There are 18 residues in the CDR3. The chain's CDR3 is CASSLKRGAGISYNEQFF. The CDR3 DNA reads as TGCGCCAGCAGCCTAAAACGCGGGGCAGGGATCTCCTACAATGAGCAGTTCTTC.

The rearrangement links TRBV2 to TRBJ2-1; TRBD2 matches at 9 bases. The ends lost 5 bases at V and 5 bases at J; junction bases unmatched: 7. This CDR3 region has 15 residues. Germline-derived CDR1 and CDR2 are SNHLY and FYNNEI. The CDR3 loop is CASSSAGGRHNEQFF. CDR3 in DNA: TGTGCCAGCAGTTCGGCGGGAGGGCGCCACAATGAGCAGTTCTTC.

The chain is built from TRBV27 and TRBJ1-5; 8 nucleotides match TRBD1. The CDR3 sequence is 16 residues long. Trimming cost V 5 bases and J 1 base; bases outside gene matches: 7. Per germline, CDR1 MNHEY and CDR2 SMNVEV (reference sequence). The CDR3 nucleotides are TGTGCCAGCAGTCCTAGGACAGGGTCGAGCAATCAGCCCCAGCATTTT. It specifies CASSPRTGSSNQPQHF.

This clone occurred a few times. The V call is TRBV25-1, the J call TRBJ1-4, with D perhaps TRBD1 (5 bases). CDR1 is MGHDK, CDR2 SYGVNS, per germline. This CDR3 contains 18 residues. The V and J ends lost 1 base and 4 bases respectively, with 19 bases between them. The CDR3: CASSESRVWKNLNEKLFF. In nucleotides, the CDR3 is TGTGCCAGCAGTGAATCCAGGGTTTGGAAAAACCTTAATGAAAAACTGTTTTTT.

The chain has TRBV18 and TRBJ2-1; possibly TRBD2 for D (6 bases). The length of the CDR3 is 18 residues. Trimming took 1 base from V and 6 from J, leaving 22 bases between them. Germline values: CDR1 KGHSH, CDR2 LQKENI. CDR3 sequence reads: CASSPRLSGLMGANEQFF. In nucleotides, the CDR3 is TGTGCCAGCTCACCACGGCTAAGCGGGCTGATGGGAGCCAATGAGCAGTTCTTC.

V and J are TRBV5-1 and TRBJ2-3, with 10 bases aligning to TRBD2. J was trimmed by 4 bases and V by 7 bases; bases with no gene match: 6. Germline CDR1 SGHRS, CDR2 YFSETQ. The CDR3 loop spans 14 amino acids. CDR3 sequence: CASVLAGVADTQYF. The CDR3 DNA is TGCGCCAGCGTCCTAGCGGGAGTGGCAGATACGCAGTATTTT.

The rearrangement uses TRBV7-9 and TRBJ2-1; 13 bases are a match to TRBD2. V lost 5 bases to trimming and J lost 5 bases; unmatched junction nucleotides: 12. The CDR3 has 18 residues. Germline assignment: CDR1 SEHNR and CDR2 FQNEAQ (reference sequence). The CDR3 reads CASSAWAGLAGKNNEQFF. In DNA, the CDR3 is TGTGCCAGCAGCGCCTGGGCGGGACTAGCGGGGAAAAACAATGAGCAGTTCTTC. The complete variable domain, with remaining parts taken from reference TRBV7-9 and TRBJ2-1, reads DTGVSQNPRHKITKRGQNVTFRCDPISEHNRLYWYRQTLGQGPEFLTYFQNEAQLEKSRLLSDRFSAERPKGSFSTLEIQRTEQGDSAMYLCASSAWAGLAGKNNEQFFGPGTRLTVL.

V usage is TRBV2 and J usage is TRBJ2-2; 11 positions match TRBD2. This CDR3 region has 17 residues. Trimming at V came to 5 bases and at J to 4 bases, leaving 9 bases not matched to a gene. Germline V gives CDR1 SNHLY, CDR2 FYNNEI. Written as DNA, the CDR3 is TGTGCCAGCAGTCGCGCGAGACTAGCGGGAAGCACCGGGGAGCTGTTTTTT. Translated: CASSRARLAGSTGELFF.

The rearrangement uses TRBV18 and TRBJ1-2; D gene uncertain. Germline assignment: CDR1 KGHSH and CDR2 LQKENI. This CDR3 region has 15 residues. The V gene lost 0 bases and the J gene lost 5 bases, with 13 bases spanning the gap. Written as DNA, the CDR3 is TGTGCCAGCTCACCACCGGGAGGGCTCCAATATGGCTACACCTTC. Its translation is CASSPPGGLQYGYTF.

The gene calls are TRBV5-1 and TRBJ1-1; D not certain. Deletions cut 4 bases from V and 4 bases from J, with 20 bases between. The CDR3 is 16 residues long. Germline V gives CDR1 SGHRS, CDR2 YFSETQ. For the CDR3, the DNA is TGCGCCAGCAGCCACGCCGGAGGAGTCCAGCTCACTGAAGCTTTCTTT. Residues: CASSHAGGVQLTEAFF. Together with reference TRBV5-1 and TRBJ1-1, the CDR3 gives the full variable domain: KAGVTQTPRYLIKTRGQQVTLSCSPISGHRSVSWYQQTPGQGLQFLFEYFSETQRNKGNFPGRFSGRQFSNSRSEMNVSTLELGDSALYLCASSHAGGVQLTEAFFGQGTRLTVV.

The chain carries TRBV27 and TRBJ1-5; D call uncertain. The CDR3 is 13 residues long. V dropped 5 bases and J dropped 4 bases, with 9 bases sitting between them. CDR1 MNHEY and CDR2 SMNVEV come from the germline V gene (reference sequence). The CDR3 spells CASSRSRNQPQHF. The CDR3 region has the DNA TGTGCCAGCAGTCGATCTCGGAATCAGCCCCAGCATTTT.

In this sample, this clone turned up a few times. CDR3 DNA sequence: TGTGCCAGCAGCTTGCTAGAACCGAACACTGAAGCTTTCTTT. Translating gives CASSLLEPNTEAFF. The chain is built from TRBV5-6 and TRBJ1-1, with D unclear. Germline lookup yields CDR1 SGHDT and CDR2 YYEEEE. V gave up 1 base and J gave up 1 base, with 8 bases separating them. This CDR3 is built from 14 residues.

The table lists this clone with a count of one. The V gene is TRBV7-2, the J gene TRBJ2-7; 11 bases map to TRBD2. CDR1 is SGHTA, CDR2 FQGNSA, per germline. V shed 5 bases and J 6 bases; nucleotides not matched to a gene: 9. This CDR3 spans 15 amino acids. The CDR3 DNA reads TGTGCCAGCAGCCCGACTAGCGGGAAAGGGGGCGAGCAGTACTTC. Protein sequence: CASSPTSGKGGEQYF.

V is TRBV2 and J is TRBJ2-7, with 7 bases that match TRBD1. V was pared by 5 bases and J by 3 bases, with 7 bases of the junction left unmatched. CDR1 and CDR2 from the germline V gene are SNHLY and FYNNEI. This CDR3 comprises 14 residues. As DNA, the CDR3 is TGTGCCAGCAGTTTTGGACAGGTGAACTACGAGCAGTACTTC. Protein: CASSFGQVNYEQYF. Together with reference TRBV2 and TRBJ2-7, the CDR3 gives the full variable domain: EPEVTQTPSHQVTQMGQEVILRCVPISNHLYFYWYRQILGQKVEFLVSFYNNEISEKSEIFDDQFSVERPDGSNFTLKIRSTKLEDSAMYFCASSFGQVNYEQYFGPGTRLTVT.

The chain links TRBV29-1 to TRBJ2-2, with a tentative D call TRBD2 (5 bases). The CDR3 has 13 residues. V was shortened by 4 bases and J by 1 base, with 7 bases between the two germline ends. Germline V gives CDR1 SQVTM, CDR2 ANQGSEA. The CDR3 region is CSVVAGNTGELFF. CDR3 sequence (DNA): TGCAGCGTTGTCGCGGGGAACACCGGGGAGCTGTTTTTT.

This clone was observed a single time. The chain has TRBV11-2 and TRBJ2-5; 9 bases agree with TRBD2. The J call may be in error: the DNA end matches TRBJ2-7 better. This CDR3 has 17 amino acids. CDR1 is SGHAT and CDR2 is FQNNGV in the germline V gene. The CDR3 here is CASSSTVGLAGSYEQYF. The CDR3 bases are TGTGCCAGCAGCTCCACTGTGGGGCTAGCGGGAAGCTACGAGCAGTACTTC.